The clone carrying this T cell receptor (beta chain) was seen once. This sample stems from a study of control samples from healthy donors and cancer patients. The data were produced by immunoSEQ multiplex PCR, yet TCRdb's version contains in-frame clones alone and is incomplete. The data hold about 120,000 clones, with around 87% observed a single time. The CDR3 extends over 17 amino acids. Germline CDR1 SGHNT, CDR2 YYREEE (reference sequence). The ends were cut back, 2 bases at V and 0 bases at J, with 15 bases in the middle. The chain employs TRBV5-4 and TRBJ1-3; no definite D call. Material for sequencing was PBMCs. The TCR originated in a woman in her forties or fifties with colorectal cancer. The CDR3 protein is CASSFWSDHYSGNTIYF. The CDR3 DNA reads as TGTGCCAGCAGCTTTTGGTCAGACCACTACTCTGGAAACACCATATATTTT. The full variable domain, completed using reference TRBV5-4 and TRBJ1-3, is ETGVTQSPTHLIKTRGQQVTLRCSSQSGHNTVSWYQQALGQGPQFIFQYYREEENGRGNFPPRFSGLQFPNYSSELNVNALELDDSALYLCASSFWSDHYSGNTIYFGEGSWLTVV.